Listed here are 25 T cell receptor beta chains from one sample, sequenced in a study of CD8 T cells in Susac syndrome. Reverse transcription of about 0.5 to 1 ug RNA used random hexamers. TCRdb re-analysed the immunoSEQ multiplex PCR reads in MiXCR, keeping a single row per CDR3 protein. The repertoire consists of under 90,000 distinct CDR3 sequences, with roughly 94% occurring once and the leading ten covering approximately 0.48%. Input material: CD8+ T cells from PBMCs. All receptors come from a human donor with Susac syndrome.

V usage is TRBV5-6 and J usage is TRBJ2-1, with a tentative D call TRBD1 (6 bases). Germline V gene lookup returns CDR1 SGHDT and CDR2 YYEEEE. This CDR3 comprises 12 residues. The ends were cut back, 2 bases at V and 12 bases at J, with 12 bases in the middle. DNA of the CDR3: TGTGCCAGCAGCTTAGGGGGAAGTAGGCAGTTCTTC. Protein: CASSLGGSRQFF.

The chain joins TRBV20-1 to TRBJ2-1, with D perhaps matching TRBD2 (6 bases). CDR3 size: 13 residues. V lost 6 bases and J lost 10, with 19 bases in between. Germline V gene sequence: CDR1 DFQATT, CDR2 SNEGSKA (reference sequence). The CDR3 DNA reads as TGCAGTGCCCTCGACCCTTTGGAGGGAGAGCAGTTCTTC. Residues: CSALDPLEGEQFF.

J is TRBJ1-4 and V is TRBV28, with D unresolved. This CDR3 spans 11 amino acids. Germline lookup yields CDR1 MDHEN and CDR2 SYDVKM. The ends were cut back, 3 bases at V and 10 bases at J, with 6 bases in the middle. This chain's CDR3 is CASSFSLKLFF. In DNA, the CDR3 is TGTGCCAGCAGTTTCAGCTTAAAACTGTTTTTT.

The rearrangement uses TRBV29-1 and TRBJ2-2, with D perhaps TRBD1 (6 bases). The CDR3 extends over 12 amino acids. Per germline, CDR1 SQVTM and CDR2 ANQGSEA. The CDR3 nucleotides read TGCAGTCTTCTGACAGGCGTCGGGGAGCTGTTTTTT. This gives the protein CSLLTGVGELFF.

The genes are TRBV27 and TRBJ2-1; TRBD1 might be the D (5 bases). CDR3 size: 13 residues. CDR1 and CDR2 from the germline V gene are MNHEY and SMNVEV (reference sequence). The V end lost 0 bases, the J end lost 15 bases, and 15 bases lay between the germline ends. This chain's CDR3 is CASSLSSGLQGFF. The CDR3 DNA reads as TGTGCCAGCAGTTTATCCTCCGGGCTCCAGGGGTTCTTC.

The V gene is TRBV5-1, the J gene TRBJ1-2; 7 bases map to TRBD1. V was pared by 3 bases and J by 2 bases, with 4 bases of the junction left unmatched. CDR1 SGHRS and CDR2 YFSETQ come from the germline V gene. This CDR3 region has 14 residues. The CDR3 DNA reads as TGCGCCAGCAGCTCCGCGGGACAGAACTATGGCTACACCTTC. Translated, it gives CASSSAGQNYGYTF.

The CDR3 is CSVEDRSSGRAHSYEQYF. CDR3 bases: TGCAGCGTTGAAGATCGGAGTAGCGGGAGGGCCCATTCCTACGAGCAGTACTTC. The rearrangement links TRBV29-1 to TRBJ2-7; TRBD2 aligns across 11 bases. The germline V gene has CDR1 SQVTM and CDR2 ANQGSEA. The J segment lost 1 base and the V segment lost 0 bases, leaving 11 bases of the junction unmatched. The length of the CDR3 is 18 residues.

The chain carries TRBV27 and TRBJ2-7; 8 nucleotides match TRBD2. The CDR3 sequence is 14 residues long. In germline, CDR1 is MNHEY, CDR2 SMNVEV (reference sequence). V shed 8 bases and J 3 bases; nucleotides not matched to a gene: 9. This chain's CDR3 is CASHPAGLGYEQYF. In DNA form, the CDR3 reads TGTGCCAGCCATCCCGCGGGACTAGGCTACGAGCAGTACTTC.

The chain is built from TRBV20-1 and TRBJ2-2; D is tentatively TRBD1 or TRBD2 (5 bases each). V was cut by 4 bases and J by 2 bases, with 8 bases left in between. The germline V gene encodes CDR1 DFQATT and CDR2 SNEGSKA (reference sequence). The CDR3 runs to 13 residues. CDR3 in amino acids: CSATGDNTGELFF. The CDR3 region has the DNA TGCAGTGCTACTGGGGACAACACCGGGGAGCTGTTTTTT.

The V gene is TRBV20-1, the J gene TRBJ1-2, with D possibly being TRBD1 (6 bases). This CDR3 has 13 amino acids. V lost 1 base, J lost 8 bases, and 14 bases lay in between. Germline values: CDR1 DFQATT, CDR2 SNEGSKA (reference sequence). The CDR3 DNA is TGCAGTGCTAGAGTTTCACAGGGCTGGGGCTACACCTTC. This codes for CSARVSQGWGYTF.

This chain uses TRBV28 with TRBJ2-2, with a possible D match to TRBD2 (6 bases). Between the trimmed V and J ends, which lost 2 bases and 2 bases, there was a span of 9 bases. Germline assignment: CDR1 MDHEN and CDR2 SYDVKM. The CDR3 length is 15 residues. The CDR3 DNA follows: TGTGCCAGCAGTTTAGGAGGGACTAACACCGGGGAGCTGTTTTTT. Translated, it gives CASSLGGTNTGELFF.

V is TRBV2 and J is TRBJ1-2; no definite D call. Trimming shortened V by 8 bases and J by 6 bases, and 19 bases separated the two germline ends. Germline values: CDR1 SNHLY, CDR2 FYNNEI. The CDR3 runs to 14 residues. The CDR3 protein is CASVLDGSGDGYTF. CDR3 coding DNA: TGTGCCAGCGTTCTTGACGGCAGTGGGGATGGCTACACCTTC.

The J gene is TRBJ2-2, the V gene TRBV7-2; no reliable D call. V lost 0 bases and J lost 1, with 3 bases in between. Germline V gives CDR1 SGHTA, CDR2 FQGNSA. This CDR3 spans 14 amino acids. This chain's CDR3 is CASSLARNTGELFF. The CDR3 coding sequence is TGTGCCAGCAGCTTAGCCAGGAACACCGGGGAGCTGTTTTTT.

This sequence joins TRBV7-9 and TRBJ1-1, with 7 bases matching TRBD1. CDR3 length: 14 amino acids. V trimming: 5 bases; J trimming: 4 bases; junction bases outside the gene matches: 7. Germline CDR1 reads SEHNR; CDR2 reads FQNEAQ (reference sequence). Written as DNA, the CDR3 is TGTGCCAGCAGCACAGGGGCCGGTGCCACTGAAGCTTTCTTT. Translation gives CASSTGAGATEAFF.

V usage is TRBV2 and J usage is TRBJ1-5, with D unresolved. V was shortened by 6 bases and J by 7 bases, with 22 bases between the two germline ends. The CDR3 covers 16 residues. Germline CDR1 and CDR2: SNHLY and FYNNEI. DNA of the CDR3: TGTGCCAGCAGCTCCGGGTCCTCCGGGATTGGACAGCCCCAGCATTTT. Amino acids: CASSSGSSGIGQPQHF.

The chain carries TRBV6-2 or TRBV6-3 and TRBJ2-1; 9 bases map to TRBD2. V lost 4 bases, J lost 8 bases, and 9 bases stayed unmatched. CDR3 length: 15 amino acids. CDR1 is MNHEY and CDR2 is SVGEGT in the germline V gene. For the CDR3, the DNA is TGTGCCAGCAGTTTTGGCGGGAGGGCGGAGGATGAGCAGTTCTTC. The encoded protein is CASSFGGRAEDEQFF.

This chain links TRBV29-1 with TRBJ2-7, with TRBD1 matching 7 bases. The CDR3 length is 13 residues. Per germline, CDR1 SQVTM and CDR2 ANQGSEA. J gave up 0 bases and V 3 bases, and 2 bases lay outside the gene matches. CDR3 coding DNA: TGCAGCGTTGAGGACAGGAGCTCCTACGAGCAGTACTTC. Translation gives CSVEDRSSYEQYF.

This CDR3 is CASSVAGTSKQFF. The CDR3 region has the DNA TGTGCCAGCAGCGTCGCCGGGACTAGCAAGCAGTTCTTC. The V call is TRBV9, the J call TRBJ2-1, with 9 bases fitting TRBD2. The V and J ends lost 2 bases and 11 bases, in that order; junction bases with no gene match: 5. Per germline, CDR1 SGDLS and CDR2 YYNGEE. The CDR3 covers 13 residues.

The chain is built from TRBV30 and TRBJ2-1; 10 nucleotides align to TRBD2. The ends lost 3 bases at V and 6 bases at J; junction bases unmatched: 5. Germline CDR1 is GTSNPN and CDR2 is SVGIG (reference sequence). The CDR3 extends over 14 amino acids. The CDR3 sequence is CAWRKREGLNEQFF. CDR3 coding DNA: TGTGCCTGGAGGAAGCGGGAGGGCCTCAATGAGCAGTTCTTC.

This chain uses TRBV4-3 with TRBJ2-7; 9 bases are a match to TRBD2. The germline V gene has CDR1 LGHNA and CDR2 YSLEER. J gave up 4 bases and V 0 bases, and 10 bases lay outside the gene matches. The CDR3 extends over 17 amino acids. As DNA, the CDR3 is TGCGCCAGCAGCCAAGAGTATAGGCGGGAGGGCCTATACGAGCAGTACTTC. Residues: CASSQEYRREGLYEQYF.

CDR3 nucleotide sequence: TGTGCCTGGAGTGGGACTAGCGCCTACGAGCAGTACTTC. The encoded protein is CAWSGTSAYEQYF. This chain joins TRBV30 and TRBJ2-7; 9 bases align to TRBD2. Germline V gene sequence: CDR1 GTSNPN, CDR2 SVGIG (reference sequence). The V gene end was trimmed by 1 base and the J gene end by 2 bases; junction bases not matched to a gene: 0. This CDR3 contains 13 residues.

J is TRBJ1-4 and V is TRBV29-1, with no clear D. The germline V and J ends were trimmed by 4 bases and 2 bases, with 11 bases remaining between them. The CDR3 is 14 amino acids. Per the germline V gene, CDR1 is SQVTM and CDR2 is ANQGSEA. CDR3 in amino acids: CSVGLTATNEKLFF. Here the CDR3 DNA reads TGCAGCGTTGGACTGACTGCCACTAATGAAAAACTGTTTTTT.

The V gene is TRBV14, the J gene TRBJ2-1, with a possible D match to TRBD2 (6 bases). CDR3 length: 16 amino acids. CDR1 and CDR2 (germline): SGHDN, FVKESK. V was pared by 0 bases and J by 9 bases, with 18 bases between. CDR3 coding DNA: TGTGCCAGCAGCCAAGACGGGAGTAGAGGTATGATTGAGCAGTTCTTC. It translates to CASSQDGSRGMIEQFF.

This clonotype was observed once. The chain combines TRBV4-3 with TRBJ2-5, with TRBD2 matching 8 bases. Germline values: CDR1 LGHNA, CDR2 YSLEER. This CDR3 has 15 amino acids. After removal of 4 bases from V and 4 bases from J, the junction contained 8 bases not matched to a gene. The CDR3 nucleotides read TGCGCCAGCAGCCTAGGGACTAGTGAGTTAGAGACCCAGTACTTC. This gives the protein CASSLGTSELETQYF.

CDR3 loop: CSVYAAYTDTQYF. Written as DNA, the CDR3 is TGCAGCGTTTATGCGGCGTACACAGATACGCAGTATTTT. This chain joins TRBV29-1 and TRBJ2-3; D remains unclear. V was cut by 5 bases and J by 2 bases, with 11 bases left in between. Per germline, CDR1 SQVTM and CDR2 ANQGSEA. This CDR3 spans 13 amino acids.